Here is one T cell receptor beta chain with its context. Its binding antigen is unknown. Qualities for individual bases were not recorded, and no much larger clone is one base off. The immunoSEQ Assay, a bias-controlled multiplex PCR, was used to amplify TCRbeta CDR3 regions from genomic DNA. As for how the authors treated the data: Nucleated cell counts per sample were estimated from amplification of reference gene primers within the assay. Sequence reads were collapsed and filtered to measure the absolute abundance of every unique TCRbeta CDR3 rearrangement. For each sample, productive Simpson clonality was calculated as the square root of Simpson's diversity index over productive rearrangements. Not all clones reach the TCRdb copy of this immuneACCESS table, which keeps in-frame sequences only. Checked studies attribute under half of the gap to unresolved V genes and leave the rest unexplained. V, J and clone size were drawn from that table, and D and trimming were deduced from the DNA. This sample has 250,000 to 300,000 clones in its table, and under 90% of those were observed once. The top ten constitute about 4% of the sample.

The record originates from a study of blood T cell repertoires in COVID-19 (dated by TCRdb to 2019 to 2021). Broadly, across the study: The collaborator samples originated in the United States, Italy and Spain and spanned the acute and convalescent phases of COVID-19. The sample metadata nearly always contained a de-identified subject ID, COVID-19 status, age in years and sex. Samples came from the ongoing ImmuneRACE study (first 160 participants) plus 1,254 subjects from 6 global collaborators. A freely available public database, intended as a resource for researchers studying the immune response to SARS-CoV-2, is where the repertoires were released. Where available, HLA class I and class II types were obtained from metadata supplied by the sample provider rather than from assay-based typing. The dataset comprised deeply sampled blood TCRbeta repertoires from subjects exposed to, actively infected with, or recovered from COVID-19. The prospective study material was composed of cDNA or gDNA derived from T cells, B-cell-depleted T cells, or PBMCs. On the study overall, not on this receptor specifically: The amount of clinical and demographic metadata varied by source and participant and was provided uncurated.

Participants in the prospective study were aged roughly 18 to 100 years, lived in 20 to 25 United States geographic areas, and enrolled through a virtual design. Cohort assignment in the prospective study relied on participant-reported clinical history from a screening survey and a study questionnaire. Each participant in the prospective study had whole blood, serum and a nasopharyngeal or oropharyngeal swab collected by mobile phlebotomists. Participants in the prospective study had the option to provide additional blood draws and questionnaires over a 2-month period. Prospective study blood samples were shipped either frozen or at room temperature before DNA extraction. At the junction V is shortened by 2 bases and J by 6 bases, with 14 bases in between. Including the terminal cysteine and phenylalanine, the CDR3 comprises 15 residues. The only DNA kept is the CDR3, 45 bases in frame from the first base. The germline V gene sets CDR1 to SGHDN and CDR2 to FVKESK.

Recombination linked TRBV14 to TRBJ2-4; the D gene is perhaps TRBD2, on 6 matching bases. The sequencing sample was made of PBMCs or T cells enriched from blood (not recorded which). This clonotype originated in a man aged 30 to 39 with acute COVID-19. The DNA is TGTGCCAGCAGCCAACCGGGACTCGGGGTAAACATTCAGTACTTC. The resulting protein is CASSQPGLGVNIQYF.